The 15 T cell receptor beta chains listed next were all sequenced from one sample in a study of T cells after yellow fever vaccination. Using its own MiXCR run on the 5' RACE reads, TCRdb lists one record per CDR3 protein. The data contain some 300,000 distinct CDR3 sequences, approximately 10% of them seen just once; the ten biggest clones take up 3% to 4%. Sequences were derived from CD4+ T cells sorted from PBMCs, sampled 5 days after the yellow fever booster vaccination. These receptor sequences come from a man aged 18 to 29 who received the YFV17D yellow fever vaccine.

The chain joins TRBV28 to TRBJ1-1; maybe TRBD1 (5 bases). V was clipped by 8 bases and J by 11 bases, with 18 bases between them. There are 12 residues in the CDR3. Germline lookup yields CDR1 MDHEN and CDR2 SYDVKM. The CDR3 DNA reads TGTGCCAGCGGGGGACCGACTCTTTTGGCTTTCTTT. As protein: CASGGPTLLAFF.

This clonotype has only a few counts. The chain employs TRBV4-3 and TRBJ1-1; D perhaps matches TRBD1 (6 bases). CDR1 is LGHNA and CDR2 is YSLEER in the germline V gene. The CDR3 runs to 16 residues. V dropped 0 bases and J dropped 1 base, with 12 bases sitting between them. The CDR3 DNA sequence: TGCGCCAGCAGCCAAGAAGGGAGAGGGGGGAACACTGAAGCTTTCTTT. Amino acid sequence: CASSQEGRGGNTEAFF.

This chain links TRBV7-3 with TRBJ2-7, with a possible D match to TRBD2 (7 bases). Germline V lookup: CDR1 SGHTA, CDR2 FQGTGA. This CDR3 is built from 18 residues. Trimming took off 5 bases at V and 0 bases at J, with 23 bases between the two ends. The CDR3 loop reads CASSPSLRGGKSSYEQYV. The CDR3 DNA sequence: TGTGCCAGCAGCCCTAGTTTGAGGGGGGGCAAAAGCTCCTACGAGCAGTACGTC.

The J gene is TRBJ2-2, the V gene TRBV3-1, with TRBD1 matching over 10 bases. There are 15 residues in the CDR3. Germline V gene sequence: CDR1 LGHDT, CDR2 YNNKEL (reference sequence). The trim removed 4 bases at V and 4 bases at J, leaving 3 bases unmatched. The CDR3 sequence: CASSPWDRGTGELFF. In DNA, the CDR3 is TGTGCCAGCAGCCCTTGGGACAGGGGCACCGGGGAGCTGTTTTTT.

At least ten counts were recorded for this clonotype. The chain combines TRBV4-3 with TRBJ2-3, with D possibly being TRBD2 (7 bases). Germline-derived CDR1 and CDR2 are LGHNA and YSLEER. V dropped 0 bases and J dropped 6 bases, with 22 bases sitting between them. The CDR3 runs 18 residues. CDR3 DNA: TGCGCCAGCAGCCAAGATGGTGGGGGGGCCGGTTCGGGCGATACGCAGTATTTT. Protein sequence: CASSQDGGGAGSGDTQYF.

V is TRBV5-6 and J is TRBJ1-5, with D tentatively TRBD1 (5 bases). The CDR3 runs 13 residues. Germline CDR1 reads SGHDT; CDR2 reads YYEEEE. V was shortened by 1 base and J by 5 bases, with 7 bases between the two germline ends. CDR3 nucleotide sequence: TGTGCCAGCAGCTTGTGGGGGTATCAGCCCCAGCATTTT. As protein: CASSLWGYQPQHF.

This clonotype was counted only a few times. The chain combines TRBV6-6 with TRBJ1-5; D call uncertain. V shed 8 bases and J shed 6 bases, with 11 bases lying between them. The CDR3 has 12 residues. CDR1 is MNHNY and CDR2 is SVGAGI in the germline V gene (reference sequence). Here the CDR3 DNA reads TGTGCCAGCCTCCTACCTGGTCAGCCCCAGCATTTT. As protein: CASLLPGQPQHF.

The rearrangement uses TRBV4-1 and TRBJ2-5; tentatively, D is TRBD1 (5 bases). Germline V gene data show CDR1 as MGHRA and CDR2 as YSYEKL. The V gene lost 5 bases and the J gene lost 1 base, with 11 bases spanning the gap. The CDR3 is 14 amino acids. In DNA form, the CDR3 reads TGCGCCAGCAGCAAAAGGACACTCCAAGAGACCCAGTACTTC. It codes for CASSKRTLQETQYF.

This clonotype was counted only a few times. The rearrangement joins TRBV11-2 to TRBJ1-1, with D maybe TRBD1 (5 bases). In germline, CDR1 is SGHAT, CDR2 FQNNGV. The CDR3 spans 16 residues. Trimming pared 1 base from V and 0 bases from J, leaving 12 bases between. DNA of the CDR3: TGTGCCAGCAGCTTAGTGGGCCAGGGCATGAACACTGAAGCTTTCTTT. Encoded protein: CASSLVGQGMNTEAFF.

The chain carries TRBV11-2 and TRBJ2-5; 9 nucleotides match TRBD2. The germline V gene has CDR1 SGHAT and CDR2 FQNNGV. Trimming took 6 bases from V and 5 from J; bases not matched to a gene: 4. This CDR3 has 13 residues. Here the CDR3 reads CASRSGGWETQYF. The DNA of the CDR3 is TGTGCCAGCAGGAGCGGGGGGTGGGAGACCCAGTACTTC.

This clonotype showed up just a few times. The rearrangement links TRBV20-1 to TRBJ1-1; possibly TRBD1 for D (6 bases). Germline loops: CDR1 DFQATT, CDR2 SNEGSKA (reference sequence). Trimming stripped 0 bases from V and 5 bases from J, with 16 bases between. The CDR3 covers 15 residues. CDR3 DNA sequence: TGCAGTGCTAGAGAGATTGCAGGGGCTTCGACTGAAGCTTTCTTT. Its translation: CSAREIAGASTEAFF.

This clonotype was observed a handful of times. The CDR3 is CASSLGHIYGYTF. CDR3 DNA sequence: TGTGCCAGCAGTTTGGGACACATCTATGGCTACACCTTC. The rearrangement uses TRBV28 and TRBJ1-2, with TRBD1 as a possible D gene (6 bases). CDR3 size: 13 residues. Trimming left V 3 bases short and J 4 bases short, with 9 bases between. Germline CDR1 reads MDHEN; CDR2 reads SYDVKM.

The chain couples TRBV19 to TRBJ1-5, with 9 bases aligning to TRBD1. From germline, CDR1 is LNHDA and CDR2 SQIVND (reference sequence). The CDR3 contains 15 residues. Germline trimming cut 6 bases from V and 3 bases from J; bases unmatched to any gene: 6. This CDR3 reads CASSNGQGPNQPQHF. As DNA, the CDR3 is TGTGCCAGTAGCAACGGACAGGGGCCCAATCAGCCCCAGCATTTT.

This chain joins TRBV25-1 and TRBJ1-6; no definite D call. CDR3 size: 12 residues. Germline V lookup: CDR1 MGHDK, CDR2 SYGVNS. The ends were cut back, 4 bases at V and 8 bases at J, with 6 bases in the middle. CDR3 bases: TGTGCCAGCAGTGGATGGGATTCACCCCTCCACTTT. Protein: CASSGWDSPLHF.

This clonotype showed up just a few times. The gene calls are TRBV27 and TRBJ2-5; 8 positions match TRBD2. The CDR3 loop spans 13 amino acids. Trimming cost V 8 bases and J 2 bases; bases outside gene matches: 4. Germline CDR1 reads MNHEY; CDR2 reads SMNVEV (reference sequence). The CDR3 bases are TGTGCCAGCGGAGGACTAGCACAAGAGACCCAGTACTTC. It yields the protein CASGGLAQETQYF.